These T cell receptor beta chains were read from a single sample in a study of cytomegalovirus exposure and HLA in healthy donors. Measured with immunoSEQ multiplex PCR; TCRdb has only the in-frame clones, and not every one. The table records 110,000 or so clones, 74% of them present only once. The specimen was PBMCs. These receptor sequences come from a woman between 45 and 65 years old in good health and CMV-seropositive. Each CDR3 is given with its conserved first and last residue. The D gene is left open where the match is weak. Clone size is not always given. Where it is, it says once, few, many or a class for expanded clones.

abundance: -; d_gene: TRBD1; v_gene: TRBV6-5; j_gene: TRBJ1-2; CDR3nt: TGTGCCAGCAGTTACTCGACAGGGAGAGATGGCTACACCTTC; CDR3aa: CASSYSTGRDGYTF
abundance: -; d_gene: -; v_gene: TRBV11-2; j_gene: TRBJ2-1; CDR3nt: TGTGCCAGCAGCTTAACGGACCAGGGGGGAAATGAGCAGTTCTTC; CDR3aa: CASSLTDQGGNEQFF
abundance: -; d_gene: TRBD2; v_gene: TRBV2; j_gene: TRBJ2-1; CDR3nt: TGTGCCAGCAGTGACTTAGCGGGCCGGCGGGGGGAGCAGTTCTTC; CDR3aa: CASSDLAGRRGEQFF
abundance: -; d_gene: TRBD2; v_gene: TRBV10-3; j_gene: TRBJ2-1; CDR3nt: TGTGCCATCAGTGACGGCGGGGGGGCGGCAAATGAGCAGTTCTTC; CDR3aa: CAISDGGGAANEQFF
abundance: -; d_gene: TRBD2; v_gene: TRBV6-6; j_gene: TRBJ2-7; CDR3nt: TGTGCCAGCAGTTACGATAGCGGGGGGGGACTAAAGCAGTACTTC; CDR3aa: CASSYDSGGGLKQYF
abundance: -; d_gene: TRBD2; v_gene: TRBV7-3; j_gene: TRBJ2-3; CDR3nt: TGTGCCAGCAGCCCCGGACTAGCTTCAGATACGCAGTATTTT; CDR3aa: CASSPGLASDTQYF
abundance: -; d_gene: -; v_gene: TRBV5-1; j_gene: TRBJ2-7; CDR3nt: TGCGCCAGCAGCTGGGGAGGATCCGAGCAGTACTTC; CDR3aa: CASSWGGSEQYF
abundance: -; d_gene: TRBD1; v_gene: TRBV5-4; j_gene: TRBJ1-4; CDR3nt: TGTGCCAGCAGCGTGCAACAGGGGGAAAAACTGTTTTTT; CDR3aa: CASSVQQGEKLFF
abundance: -; d_gene: TRBD1; v_gene: TRBV27; j_gene: TRBJ1-1; CDR3nt: TGTGCCAGCAGTTTGTTTAGGGGGCTTGACACTGAAGCTTTCTTT; CDR3aa: CASSLFRGLDTEAFF
abundance: -; d_gene: -; v_gene: TRBV6-5; j_gene: TRBJ2-7; CDR3nt: TGTGCCAGCCGAAATGTCCAGGGCTCCTACGAGCAGTACTTC; CDR3aa: CASRNVQGSYEQYF
abundance: once; d_gene: TRBD1; v_gene: TRBV5-6; j_gene: TRBJ1-1; CDR3nt: TGTGCCAGCAGCTTGGAGAGGGGGACAGGCCGCGAAAGGGCTTTCTTT; CDR3aa: CASSLERGTGRERAFF
abundance: -; d_gene: -; v_gene: TRBV18; j_gene: TRBJ1-4; CDR3nt: TGTGCCAGCTCGACGGAGGCAGCTAATGAAAAACTGTTTTTT; CDR3aa: CASSTEAANEKLFF
abundance: -; d_gene: TRBD2; v_gene: TRBV7-6; j_gene: TRBJ2-7; CDR3nt: TGTGCCAGCAGCTTAAAGCTAGCGGGAGATCGGTACGAGCAGTACTTC; CDR3aa: CASSLKLAGDRYEQYF
abundance: few; d_gene: TRBD2; v_gene: TRBV7-2; j_gene: TRBJ2-7; CDR3nt: TGTGCCAGCAGCCCCGGGGGGATCTACGAGCAGTACTTC; CDR3aa: CASSPGGIYEQYF
abundance: -; d_gene: -; v_gene: TRBV2; j_gene: TRBJ1-4; CDR3nt: TGTGCCAGCAGTGAGGTCCAGGCGGAAAAACTGTTTTTT; CDR3aa: CASSEVQAEKLFF
abundance: -; d_gene: -; v_gene: TRBV7-9; j_gene: TRBJ1-2; CDR3nt: TGTGCCAGCAGCTTAGCGAACACTAACTATGGCTACACCTTC; CDR3aa: CASSLANTNYGYTF
abundance: -; d_gene: -; v_gene: TRBV6-1; j_gene: TRBJ2-7; CDR3nt: TGTGCCAGCAGTGAAAAGCTGAGTTCCTACGAGCAGTACTTC; CDR3aa: CASSEKLSSYEQYF
abundance: -; d_gene: TRBD1; v_gene: TRBV30; j_gene: TRBJ1-1; CDR3nt: TGTGCCTGGAGGGACCTTGGGTGGGGACAGGGGGCATTTGAAGCTTTCTTT; CDR3aa: CAWRDLGWGQGAFEAFF
abundance: -; d_gene: -; v_gene: TRBV19; j_gene: TRBJ2-5; CDR3nt: TGTGCCAGTAGTGATCGGGAGACCCAGTACTTC; CDR3aa: CASSDRETQYF
abundance: -; d_gene: TRBD2; v_gene: TRBV29-1; j_gene: TRBJ2-1; CDR3nt: TGCAGCGTTGAAATTAGCGGGACGGCACCTGATGAGCAGTTCTTC; CDR3aa: CSVEISGTAPDEQFF
abundance: -; d_gene: TRBD1; v_gene: TRBV19; j_gene: TRBJ1-1; CDR3nt: TGTGCCAGCGGGGACAGGGGGCGCACTGAAGCTTTCTTT; CDR3aa: CASGDRGRTEAFF
abundance: -; d_gene: TRBD2; v_gene: TRBV19; j_gene: TRBJ2-2; CDR3nt: TGTGCCAGTAGTACGACTAGCAATTGGGCCGGGGAGCTGTTTTTT; CDR3aa: CASSTTSNWAGELFF
abundance: -; d_gene: -; v_gene: TRBV4-2; j_gene: TRBJ2-5; CDR3nt: TGTGCCAGCAGCCAGACGGGGGAGACCCAGTACTTC; CDR3aa: CASSQTGETQYF
abundance: -; d_gene: -; v_gene: TRBV19; j_gene: TRBJ1-5; CDR3nt: TGTGCCAGTAGTATAGGGCAGAGCAATCAGCCCCAGCATTTT; CDR3aa: CASSIGQSNQPQHF
abundance: once; d_gene: TRBD1; v_gene: TRBV7-9; j_gene: TRBJ1-5; CDR3nt: TGTGCCAGCAGCTCAGACAGGGATAGCAATCAGCCCCAGCATTTT; CDR3aa: CASSSDRDSNQPQHF
abundance: -; d_gene: -; v_gene: TRBV30; j_gene: TRBJ2-2; CDR3nt: TGTGCCTGGAGTGTGAGGGAGAACACCGGGGAGCTGTTTTTT; CDR3aa: CAWSVRENTGELFF
abundance: -; d_gene: -; v_gene: TRBV7-2; j_gene: TRBJ1-1; CDR3nt: TGTGCCAGCAGCTCTTACAGGCGTGGAGCTTTCTTT; CDR3aa: CASSSYRRGAFF
abundance: -; d_gene: -; v_gene: TRBV7-9; j_gene: TRBJ2-7; CDR3nt: TGTGCCAGCGGGCAGGCCCTCTCCTACGAGCAGTACTTC; CDR3aa: CASGQALSYEQYF
abundance: -; d_gene: -; v_gene: TRBV27; j_gene: TRBJ1-2; CDR3nt: TGTGCCAGCAGTTTCCAGGGAACTAACTATGGCTACACCTTC; CDR3aa: CASSFQGTNYGYTF
abundance: -; d_gene: TRBD1; v_gene: TRBV5-1; j_gene: TRBJ2-3; CDR3nt: TGCGCCAGCAGCGAATTACAGGGGGCAGATACGCAGTATTTT; CDR3aa: CASSELQGADTQYF
abundance: -; d_gene: -; v_gene: TRBV7-9; j_gene: TRBJ2-7; CDR3nt: TGTGCCAGCAGCTTAGATATCTACGAGCAGTACTTC; CDR3aa: CASSLDIYEQYF
abundance: -; d_gene: TRBD1; v_gene: TRBV7-8; j_gene: TRBJ1-1; CDR3nt: TGTGCCAGCAGGGGGACAGGAAGGAACACTGAAGCTTTCTTT; CDR3aa: CASRGTGRNTEAFF
abundance: once; d_gene: TRBD1; v_gene: TRBV10-3; j_gene: TRBJ2-7; CDR3nt: TGTGCCATCACCGAATCGACAGGGTCCTACGAGCAGTACTTC; CDR3aa: CAITESTGSYEQYF
abundance: once; d_gene: -; v_gene: TRBV4-3; j_gene: TRBJ1-1; CDR3nt: TGCGCCAGCAGCCAAGAAGGGGGTAACTCTGAAGCTTTCTTT; CDR3aa: CASSQEGGNSEAFF
abundance: few; d_gene: TRBD1; v_gene: TRBV5-4; j_gene: TRBJ2-5; CDR3nt: TGTGCCAGCAGCTCCGACAGGGGCCAAGAGACCCAGTACTTC; CDR3aa: CASSSDRGQETQYF
abundance: -; d_gene: TRBD2; v_gene: TRBV30; j_gene: TRBJ2-1; CDR3nt: TGTGCCTGGAGGGGAGCGGGAGACCTCTACAATGAGCAGTTCTTC; CDR3aa: CAWRGAGDLYNEQFF
abundance: -; d_gene: -; v_gene: TRBV5-1; j_gene: TRBJ2-7; CDR3nt: TGCGCCAGCAGCCCGTCTAGTGGGTCCTACGAGCAGTACTTC; CDR3aa: CASSPSSGSYEQYF
abundance: -; d_gene: -; v_gene: TRBV7-2; j_gene: TRBJ2-2; CDR3nt: TGTGCCAGCAGCTTAGCGAGTTCGGCCGGGGAGCTGTTTTTT; CDR3aa: CASSLASSAGELFF
abundance: once; d_gene: TRBD1; v_gene: TRBV7-9; j_gene: TRBJ1-2; CDR3nt: TGTGCCAGCAGCTGGACAGGGGGCGTTAGTATCGGTGGCTACACCTTC; CDR3aa: CASSWTGGVSIGGYTF
abundance: -; d_gene: TRBD2; v_gene: TRBV7-9; j_gene: TRBJ2-5; CDR3nt: TGTGCCAGCAGCTTAGCTAGCGGGGAAGAGACCCAGTACTTC; CDR3aa: CASSLASGEETQYF
abundance: -; d_gene: -; v_gene: TRBV2; j_gene: TRBJ1-2; CDR3nt: TGTGCCAGCAGCCGACAGGAATACTATGGCTACACCTTC; CDR3aa: CASSRQEYYGYTF
abundance: once; d_gene: -; v_gene: TRBV7-2; j_gene: TRBJ1-6; CDR3nt: TGTGCCAGCAGCCCATTGATGTCTCAGGGTTCACCCCTCCACTTT; CDR3aa: CASSPLMSQGSPLHF
abundance: -; d_gene: -; v_gene: TRBV15; j_gene: TRBJ2-3; CDR3nt: TGTGCCACCAGCAGACACAGGGATGGCACAGATACGCAGTATTTT; CDR3aa: CATSRHRDGTDTQYF
abundance: -; d_gene: TRBD2; v_gene: TRBV7-2; j_gene: TRBJ2-7; CDR3nt: TGTGCCAGCAGCTCCTCCGGGACTAGTGCCTACGAGCAGTACTTC; CDR3aa: CASSSSGTSAYEQYF
abundance: -; d_gene: TRBD1; v_gene: TRBV28; j_gene: TRBJ1-1; CDR3nt: TGTGCCAGCAGGATCGGACAGGGATATAGGACTGAAGCTTTCTTT; CDR3aa: CASRIGQGYRTEAFF
abundance: -; d_gene: -; v_gene: TRBV10-1; j_gene: TRBJ2-2; CDR3nt: TGCGCCAGCAGTGATGACGGGAGCACCGGGGAGCTGTTTTTT; CDR3aa: CASSDDGSTGELFF
abundance: -; d_gene: -; v_gene: TRBV6-1; j_gene: TRBJ1-1; CDR3nt: TGTGCCAGCTTTCAGGGGCTTGAAGCTTTCTTT; CDR3aa: CASFQGLEAFF
abundance: few; d_gene: -; v_gene: TRBV10-3; j_gene: TRBJ1-1; CDR3nt: TGTGCCATCGGAGACCCCAAAATCACTGAAGCTTTCTTT; CDR3aa: CAIGDPKITEAFF
abundance: -; d_gene: TRBD1; v_gene: TRBV7-2; j_gene: TRBJ1-4; CDR3nt: TGTGCCAGCAGCTCTACGGGACAGGGTGGAAAACTGTTTTTT; CDR3aa: CASSSTGQGGKLFF
abundance: -; d_gene: -; v_gene: TRBV7-8; j_gene: TRBJ2-1; CDR3nt: TGTGCCAGCAGCTTAGGAACTTACAATGAGCAGTTCTTC; CDR3aa: CASSLGTYNEQFF